This passage covers 22 T cell receptor beta chains from one sample sequenced in a study of T cell responses to AZD1222 COVID-19 vaccine. The data were produced by immunoSEQ multiplex PCR, yet TCRdb's version contains in-frame clones alone and is incomplete. The sample has about 85,000 clones; roughly 85% are singletons. The material sequenced was peripheral blood, taken 28 days after the second AZD1222 dose. The receptors were sampled from an adult who received the AZD1222 COVID-19 vaccine.

A remark on this clone: Other DNA sequences of this sample code for an identical CDR3. The V and J genes are TRBV28 and TRBJ1-2; no clear D gene. V lost 3 bases to trimming and J lost 7 bases, with 6 bases between them. CDR1 MDHEN and CDR2 SYDVKM come from the germline V gene. The CDR3 covers 11 residues. This chain's CDR3 is CASSFGGGYTF. CDR3 sequence (DNA): TGTGCCAGCAGTTTCGGAGGTGGCTACACCTTC.

The V gene is TRBV2, the J gene TRBJ2-3; the D gene is possibly TRBD2 (5 bases). V was shortened by 4 bases and J by 3 bases, with 11 bases between the two germline ends. Germline values: CDR1 SNHLY, CDR2 FYNNEI. The CDR3 extends over 14 amino acids. CDR3 nucleotides: TGTGCCAGCAGTGTGCTTTGGGAGACAGATACGCAGTATTTT. It codes for CASSVLWETDTQYF.

This chain connects TRBV18 to TRBJ1-2; TRBD1 agrees at 9 bases. Germline V CDR1 and CDR2: KGHSH, LQKENI. CDR3 size: 14 residues. J gave up 8 bases and V 3 bases, and 7 bases lay outside the gene matches. The CDR3 region is CASSPLQGAGGYTF. CDR3 sequence (DNA): TGTGCCAGCTCACCCCTACAGGGGGCGGGCGGCTACACCTTC.

This clone was found once. The V and J genes are TRBV7-8 and TRBJ2-3, with 13 positions matching TRBD2. From germline, CDR1 is SGHVS and CDR2 FQNEAQ. The CDR3 totals 21 residues. The V and J ends lost 5 bases and 0 bases, in that order; junction bases with no gene match: 17. The DNA for the CDR3 is TGTGCCAGCAGCCCTACTGGACTAGCGGGGGTCAGCCGAACTAGCACAGATACGCAGTATTTT. Amino acids: CASSPTGLAGVSRTSTDTQYF.

This clone was seen a few times. The V call is TRBV5-1, the J call TRBJ2-7; D may match TRBD1 or TRBD2 (5 bases each). V was trimmed by 6 bases and J by 0 bases, leaving 13 bases between them. The CDR3 is made up of 14 amino acids. Germline assignment: CDR1 SGHRS and CDR2 YFSETQ. The CDR3 bases are TGCGCCAGCACCCGGGACGCGAGCTCCTACGAGCAGTACTTC. This codes for CASTRDASSYEQYF.

The CDR3 DNA reads TGCGCCAGCAGCTACCGTCTTTCAGGACAGGGGATCGACTACGAGCAGTACTTC. This encodes CASSYRLSGQGIDYEQYF. V and J are TRBV5-1 and TRBJ2-7; 9 nucleotides agree with TRBD1. There are 18 residues in the CDR3. Trimming took 3 bases from V and 3 from J; bases not matched to a gene: 16. Looked up from germline, CDR1 is SGHRS and CDR2 is YFSETQ.

This clone was counted a few times. The chain is built from TRBV5-1 and TRBJ1-5; D is perhaps TRBD1 (5 bases). The CDR3 has 16 amino acids. Germline loops: CDR1 SGHRS, CDR2 YFSETQ. V lost 0 bases to trimming and J lost 7 bases, with 17 bases between them. The CDR3 DNA reads TGCGCCAGCAGCTTGGCCCCGGGGGACTTAGGACAGCCCCAGCATTTT. Translated: CASSLAPGDLGQPQHF.

The genes are TRBV19 and TRBJ1-1; no reliable D call. The CDR3 is made up of 14 amino acids. Germline CDR1 LNHDA, CDR2 SQIVND (reference sequence). The V end lost 1 base, the J end lost 4 bases, and 10 bases lay between the germline ends. The CDR3 nucleotides read TGTGCCAGTAGTATAGGTAGGGAAGGCACTGAAGCTTTCTTT. Encoded protein: CASSIGREGTEAFF.

The genes are TRBV12-3 or TRBV12-4 and TRBJ2-1, with D unclear. This CDR3 region has 12 residues. V was cut by 4 bases and J by 3 bases, with 4 bases left in between. The CDR3 DNA sequence: TGTGCCAGCAGTTCTAACTACAATGAGCAGTTCTTC. Residues: CASSSNYNEQFF.

The rearrangement joins TRBV30 to TRBJ1-3; D may be TRBD1 (5 bases). CDR1 is GTSNPN, CDR2 SVGIG, per germline (reference sequence). The CDR3 is 14 residues long. Deletions cut 1 base from V and 2 bases from J, with 9 bases between. CDR3 loop: CAWSGWGAGNTIYF. CDR3 bases: TGTGCCTGGAGTGGATGGGGGGCTGGAAACACCATATATTTT.

This clone was counted many times. The V gene is TRBV7-8, the J gene TRBJ1-6; D unclear. The V gene's germline CDR1 is SGHVS and CDR2 FQNEAQ. CDR3 length equals 15 residues. V was shortened by 7 bases and J by 0 bases, with 10 bases between the two germline ends. The CDR3 sequence is CASISGSSYNSPLHF. CDR3 coding DNA: TGTGCCAGCATAAGCGGTAGCTCCTATAATTCACCCCTCCACTTT.

The J gene is TRBJ2-7, the V gene TRBV9; 13 bases match TRBD2. CDR1 and CDR2 from the germline V gene are SGDLS and YYNGEE. V shed 7 bases, J shed 5 bases, and the junction held 9 bases outside the gene matches. This CDR3 contains 15 residues. The CDR3 sequence: CASAVGLAGVDEQYF. In DNA, the CDR3 is TGTGCCAGCGCCGTCGGACTAGCGGGAGTTGACGAGCAGTACTTC.

The rearrangement links TRBV7-8 to TRBJ2-1; TRBD2 aligns across 11 bases. Germline loops: CDR1 SGHVS, CDR2 FQNEAQ. CDR3 length: 16 amino acids. After removal of 3 bases from V and 7 bases from J, the junction contained 8 bases not matched to a gene. The CDR3 loop is CASSLYFSGGDNEQFF. CDR3 nucleotide sequence: TGTGCCAGCAGCTTGTATTTTAGCGGGGGGGATAATGAGCAGTTCTTC.

V and J are TRBV5-1 and TRBJ2-7; 7 bases line up with TRBD2. Germline CDR1 is SGHRS and CDR2 is YFSETQ. With V trimmed by 0 bases and J by 1 base, 4 bases remained unmatched. The CDR3 is made up of 15 amino acids. The CDR3 coding sequence is TGCGCCAGCAGCTTGGGCCCACTAGCGTCCTACGAGCAGTACTTC. It is translated as CASSLGPLASYEQYF. Full variable domain (outside the CDR3, taken from reference TRBV5-1 and TRBJ2-7): KAGVTQTPRYLIKTRGQQVTLSCSPISGHRSVSWYQQTPGQGLQFLFEYFSETQRNKGNFPGRFSGRQFSNSRSEMNVSTLELGDSALYLCASSLGPLASYEQYFGPGTRLTVT.

The chain recombines TRBV2 with TRBJ1-1; tentatively, D is TRBD1 (6 bases). The CDR3 extends over 13 amino acids. Trimming took off 7 bases at V and 0 bases at J, with 9 bases between the two ends. The germline V gene has CDR1 SNHLY and CDR2 FYNNEI. The CDR3 nucleotides are TGTGCCAGCAACCGGGACATGAACACTGAAGCTTTCTTT. Protein sequence: CASNRDMNTEAFF.

The rearrangement uses TRBV27 and TRBJ1-5, with D uncertain. Trimming removed 0 bases from V and 3 bases from J, with 9 bases in between. This CDR3 spans 15 amino acids. The germline gives CDR1 MNHEY, CDR2 SMNVEV (reference sequence). The CDR3 is CASSLSFLSNQPQHF. In DNA form, the CDR3 reads TGTGCCAGCAGTTTATCGTTCCTATCCAATCAGCCCCAGCATTTT.

Only a few counts were recorded for this clone. V and J are TRBV30 and TRBJ2-7; D might be TRBD1 (6 bases). CDR1 is GTSNPN and CDR2 is SVGIG in the germline V gene (reference sequence). The CDR3 has 14 amino acids. Trimming stripped 5 bases from V and 0 bases from J, with 14 bases between. As DNA, the CDR3 is TGTGCCTGGGGTTGGCAGGGGAGCTCCTACGAGCAGTACTTC. The encoded protein is CAWGWQGSSYEQYF.

The chain has TRBV30 and TRBJ2-3; possible D gene TRBD2, 7 bases. Germline values: CDR1 GTSNPN, CDR2 SVGIG (reference sequence). The CDR3 runs to 14 residues. Trimming left V 7 bases short and J 6 bases short, with 20 bases between. CDR3 coding DNA: TGTGCCTCTGGGAGGGGGGGTAGTTTTGATACGCAGTATTTT. Translation gives CASGRGGSFDTQYF.

This clone was detected only a few times. This sequence joins TRBV15 and TRBJ2-1, with D hard to call. This CDR3 contains 13 residues. The V end was cut by 5 bases, the J end by 4 bases, with 9 bases between. Germline CDR1 LNHNV, CDR2 YYDKDF (reference sequence). CDR3 region: CATSGRKYNEQFF. The CDR3 DNA reads TGTGCCACCAGCGGACGGAAATACAATGAGCAGTTCTTC. Together with reference TRBV15 and TRBJ2-1, the CDR3 gives the full variable domain: DAMVIQNPRYQVTQFGKPVTLSCSQTLNHNVMYWYQQKSSQAPKLLFHYYDKDFNNEADTPDNFQSRRPNTSFCFLDIRSPGLGDTAMYLCATSGRKYNEQFFGPGTRLTVL.

The rearrangement links TRBV28 to TRBJ2-1; 13 positions agree with TRBD2. The CDR3 totals 15 residues. Germline CDR1 is MDHEN and CDR2 is SYDVKM. V lost 6 bases and J lost 7; bases outside the gene matches: 6. The CDR3 here is CASSSGTSGNNEQFF. CDR3 nucleotide sequence: TGTGCCAGCAGCTCGGGGACTAGCGGGAATAATGAGCAGTTCTTC.

This clone was seen only once. The rearrangement uses TRBV23-1 and TRBJ2-1; 10 nucleotides align to TRBD2. TRBV23-1 is flagged as an ORF with uncertain function. The CDR3 covers 21 residues. Unmatched junction bases numbered 26, after V lost 8 bases and J lost 4 bases. This chain's CDR3 is CASCRLAGTSEAHDLYNEQFF. CDR3 DNA: TGCGCCAGCTGTCGACTTGCCGGGACTAGCGAGGCACACGACCTATACAATGAGCAGTTCTTC.

This clone was recorded once. The chain uses TRBV5-1 and TRBJ2-7; 7 nucleotides agree with TRBD1. Germline CDR1 SGHRS, CDR2 YFSETQ. The CDR3 consists of 14 residues. Trimming cost V 7 bases and J 5 bases; bases outside gene matches: 12. The CDR3 DNA sequence: TGCGCCAGCTCCCTCCCGGGACAGTTCCACGAGCAGTACTTC. Protein: CASSLPGQFHEQYF.